Shown below are 10 T cell receptor beta chains from a single sample sequenced in a study of cytomegalovirus exposure and HLA in healthy donors. The PCR was carried out with 60 Vbeta primers and 13 Jbeta primers. Only in-frame clones appear in the TCRdb table, and some are missing; sequencing was by immunoSEQ multiplex PCR. The sample contains 180,000 or so clones, roughly four fifths of which appear only once. Sequences were obtained from PBMCs. Receptor source: a woman aged 25 to 39 in good health and CMV-seropositive.

This chain links TRBV7-9 with TRBJ2-5, with 10 bases fitting TRBD1. The tail of the sequence fits TRBJ2-7 better, so the J call may be wrong. This CDR3 is built from 13 residues. Germline assignment: CDR1 SEHNR and CDR2 FQNEAQ (reference sequence). CDR3 coding DNA: TGTGCCAGCAGGGGACAGGGGTACGACGAGCAGTACTTC. It translates to CASRGQGYDEQYF.

V gene TRBV6-4 combines with J gene TRBJ1-1; 7 bases are a match to TRBD1. The CDR3 spans 13 residues. CDR1 MRHNA and CDR2 SNTAGT come from the germline V gene. The junction had 9 bases not matched to a gene; V was cut back by 3 bases and J by 11 bases. Written as DNA, the CDR3 is TGTGCCAGCAGTGAGTTACAGGGGTCTACGGCTTTCTTT. Amino acids: CASSELQGSTAFF.

The rearrangement uses TRBV10-3 and TRBJ1-1, with D possibly matching TRBD1 (5 bases). This CDR3 has 15 residues. V gave up 2 bases and J gave up 1 base, with 11 bases separating them. Germline V gene sequence: CDR1 ENHRY, CDR2 SYGVKD. Here the CDR3 DNA reads TGTGCCATCAGTGAGGGGGGGACGGGGAACACTGAAGCTTTCTTT. It is translated as CAISEGGTGNTEAFF.

The chain uses TRBV15 and TRBJ2-3; 10 bases are a match to TRBD1. V trimming: 3 bases; J trimming: 6 bases; junction bases outside the gene matches: 6. This CDR3 region has 15 residues. Germline V gives CDR1 LNHNV, CDR2 YYDKDF (reference sequence). The CDR3 protein is CATSRRQGAGDTQYF. As DNA, the CDR3 is TGTGCCACCAGCAGGAGACAGGGGGCAGGGGATACGCAGTATTTT.

The V and J genes are TRBV10-1 and TRBJ2-7; 8 bases line up with TRBD2. V was pared by 3 bases and J by 2 bases, with 6 bases of the junction left unmatched. Per the germline V gene, CDR1 is WNHNN and CDR2 is SYGVQD (reference sequence). The CDR3 extends over 15 amino acids. CDR3 loop: CASSEGGGGTYEQYF. The CDR3 DNA is TGCGCCAGCAGTGAAGGAGGCGGGGGGACCTACGAGCAGTACTTC.

This chain connects TRBV11-2 to TRBJ2-2; D ambiguous. The CDR3 is 17 residues long. The germline CDR1 and CDR2 sequences are SGHAT and FQNNGV. V dropped 5 bases and J dropped 1 base, with 17 bases sitting between them. This CDR3 is CASSRSGSGVNTGELFF. CDR3 DNA: TGTGCCAGCAGCCGGTCCGGGTCCGGTGTGAACACCGGGGAGCTGTTTTTT.

This chain joins TRBV30 and TRBJ1-1; TRBD1 matches 9 bases. Germline V gives CDR1 GTSNPN, CDR2 SVGIG (reference sequence). The CDR3 consists of 16 residues. V lost 4 bases and J lost 6; bases outside the gene matches: 15. The CDR3 sequence is CAWIKRGGQGYAEAFF. In DNA, the CDR3 is TGTGCCTGGATCAAAAGGGGGGGACAGGGATACGCTGAAGCTTTCTTT.

This chain uses TRBV10-3 with TRBJ1-1; TRBD1 agrees at 9 bases. Germline CDR1 is ENHRY and CDR2 is SYGVKD. V shed 0 bases, J shed 4 bases, and the junction held 6 bases outside the gene matches. The CDR3 runs 16 residues. CDR3 protein: CAISESRTGVSTEAFF. In DNA form, the CDR3 reads TGTGCCATCAGTGAGTCAAGGACAGGGGTGAGCACTGAAGCTTTCTTT.

V usage is TRBV4-3 and J usage is TRBJ1-6, with D perhaps TRBD1 (6 bases). CDR3 length: 15 amino acids. The germline CDR1 and CDR2 sequences are LGHNA and YSLEER. V was cut by 4 bases and J by 9 bases, with 16 bases left in between. The DNA for the CDR3 is TGCGCCAGCAGCCCCGAGACAGGATACGGTTCACCCCTCCACTTT. Its translation is CASSPETGYGSPLHF.

The V and J genes are TRBV7-9 and TRBJ2-1, with TRBD2 matching 9 bases. This CDR3 has 15 amino acids. After removal of 2 bases from V and 4 bases from J, the junction contained 3 bases not matched to a gene. The V gene's germline CDR1 is SEHNR and CDR2 FQNEAQ (reference sequence). CDR3 protein: CASSLSGLAYNEQFF. The CDR3 region has the DNA TGTGCCAGCAGCTTATCGGGACTAGCTTACAATGAGCAGTTCTTC.